The 27 T cell receptor beta chains reported below all come from one sample, sequenced in a study of OX40 agonist ivuxolimab in advanced cancers. Here immunoSEQ multiplex PCR was the method, and the copy in TCRdb shows in-frame clones only, minus some. This table holds approximately 90,000 clones, about 83% found once. The specimen comprised CD4+ or CD8+ T cells sorted from blood, sampled in a trial of the OX40 agonist ivuxolimab. The receptors were gathered from an adult with an advanced solid tumor such as melanoma, head and neck, liver or kidney cancer.

The rearrangement joins TRBV7-8 to TRBJ1-1, with TRBD1 as a possible D gene (5 bases). Germline lookup yields CDR1 SGHVS and CDR2 FQNEAQ. This CDR3 is 13 amino acids long. Trimming removed 5 bases at V and 2 bases at J, with 9 bases between. The CDR3 here is CASSRDRNTEAFF. In DNA, the CDR3 is TGTGCCAGCAGCCGCGACAGAAACACTGAAGCTTTCTTT.

The chain carries TRBV9 and TRBJ2-5, with 8 bases lining up with TRBD1. Germline CDR1 and CDR2: SGDLS and YYNGEE. V lost 1 base and J lost 4; bases outside the gene matches: 6. The CDR3 contains 15 residues. CDR3 sequence reads: CASSVIHGTGETQYF. The CDR3 bases are TGTGCCAGCAGCGTAATACATGGGACAGGAGAGACCCAGTACTTC.

The rearrangement joins TRBV13 to TRBJ1-1; D remains unclear. With 5 bases removed from V and 5 bases from J, the gap between germline ends came to 12 bases. Germline CDR1 and CDR2: PRHDT and FYEKMQ (reference sequence). This CDR3 comprises 13 residues. The CDR3 coding sequence is TGTGCCAGCAGCCAACCCGTTGAAACTGAAGCTTTCTTT. It yields the protein CASSQPVETEAFF.

For the CDR3, the DNA is TGTGCCAGCAGCCCAATACCGGGAATTAATGAAAAACTGTTTTTT. Protein: CASSPIPGINEKLFF. V gene TRBV5-5 combines with J gene TRBJ1-4, with D unclear. This CDR3 has 15 residues. CDR1 is SGHKS and CDR2 is YYEKEE in the germline V gene (reference sequence). V lost 4 bases and J 4 bases, leaving 14 bases between the germline ends.

The gene calls are TRBV5-6 and TRBJ2-4; 12 bases agree with TRBD2. The CDR3 sequence is 17 residues long. Per the germline V gene, CDR1 is SGHDT and CDR2 is YYEEEE. Losses at the gene ends were 2 bases for V and 7 bases for J; bases not matched to a gene: 10. This CDR3 is CASSFGLAGSKSNIQYF. The CDR3 nucleotides are TGTGCCAGCAGCTTTGGACTAGCGGGGTCCAAAAGTAACATTCAGTACTTC.

The gene calls are TRBV5-1 and TRBJ2-3, with D possibly matching TRBD2 (5 bases). CDR3 size: 13 residues. Trimming removed 5 bases from V and 6 bases from J, with 13 bases in between. Germline V gives CDR1 SGHRS, CDR2 YFSETQ. The CDR3 DNA reads as TGCGCCAGCAGACGGGGAGTGGCGGATACGCAGTATTTT. Translating it yields CASRRGVADTQYF.

This chain links TRBV7-2 with TRBJ2-1, with 7 bases fitting TRBD2. Germline trimming cut 0 bases from V and 2 bases from J; bases unmatched to any gene: 4. This CDR3 has 16 amino acids. Germline CDR1 and CDR2: SGHTA and FQGNSA. The CDR3 bases are TGTGCCAGCAGCTTAGCGACTAGCAGTGCCTACAATGAGCAGTTCTTC. Amino acid sequence: CASSLATSSAYNEQFF. Filled out from reference TRBV7-2 and TRBJ2-1, the complete variable domain reads GAGVSQSPSNKVTEKGKDVELRCDPISGHTALYWYRQSLGQGLEFLIYFQGNSAPDKSGLPSDRFSAERTGGSVSTLTIQRTQQEDSAVYLCASSLATSSAYNEQFFGPGTRLTVL.

The V and J genes are TRBV5-5 and TRBJ1-1; tentatively, D is TRBD1 (5 bases). The V gene lost 5 bases and the J gene lost 8 bases, with 16 bases spanning the gap. The CDR3 sequence is 13 residues long. Per the germline V gene, CDR1 is SGHKS and CDR2 is YYEKEE (reference sequence). The CDR3 reads CASSWGGRQEAFF. Here the CDR3 DNA reads TGTGCCAGCAGTTGGGGCGGTCGGCAGGAAGCTTTCTTT. Looking up the rest from reference TRBV5-5 and TRBJ1-1 gives the full variable domain: DAGVTQSPTHLIKTRGQQVTLRCSPISGHKSVSWYQQVLGQGPQFIFQYYEKEERGRGNFPDRFSARQFPNYSSELNVNALLLGDSALYLCASSWGGRQEAFFGQGTRLTVV.

The chain combines TRBV2 with TRBJ1-4; 11 bases map to TRBD1. Germline assignment: CDR1 SNHLY and CDR2 FYNNEI. The CDR3 is made up of 15 amino acids. After removal of 5 bases from V and 6 bases from J, the junction contained 5 bases not matched to a gene. CDR3: CASSLRTGGDEKLFF. CDR3 sequence (DNA): TGTGCCAGCAGTCTAAGGACAGGGGGCGATGAAAAACTGTTTTTT.

This chain links TRBV7-3 with TRBJ2-2, with 8 bases aligning to TRBD1. The CDR3 spans 16 residues. Germline V lookup: CDR1 SGHTA, CDR2 FQGTGA. Trimming at V came to 5 bases and at J to 1 base, leaving 6 bases not matched to a gene. CDR3 in amino acids: CASSPRQGKNTGELFF. DNA of the CDR3: TGTGCCAGCAGCCCCCGACAGGGGAAGAACACCGGGGAGCTGTTTTTT.

The rearrangement uses TRBV7-9 and TRBJ2-7, with 9 bases aligning to TRBD2. V was clipped by 6 bases and J by 2 bases; unmatched bases: 5. This CDR3 is built from 14 residues. Germline-derived CDR1 and CDR2 are SEHNR and FQNEAQ (reference sequence). The DNA of the CDR3 is TGTGCCAGCAGGGAAGCGGGAGGAACCTACGAGCAGTACTTC. Residues: CASREAGGTYEQYF.

This sequence joins TRBV5-1 and TRBJ1-1; 7 nucleotides align to TRBD1. CDR3 size: 14 residues. Germline trimming cut 4 bases from V and 3 bases from J; bases unmatched to any gene: 6. Germline CDR1 reads SGHRS; CDR2 reads YFSETQ. In nucleotides, the CDR3 is TGCGCCAGCAGCGCACAGGGGAGGGACACTGAAGCTTTCTTT. As protein: CASSAQGRDTEAFF.

J is TRBJ1-3 and V is TRBV7-2; tentatively, D is TRBD1 (6 bases). The length of the CDR3 is 15 residues. Germline lookup yields CDR1 SGHTA and CDR2 FQGNSA. V lost 3 bases and J 2 bases, leaving 11 bases between the germline ends. DNA for the CDR3: TGTGCCAGCAGCTTCGCCGGGACACCTGGAAACACCATATATTTT. Its translation is CASSFAGTPGNTIYF.

The chain carries TRBV29-1 and TRBJ1-1; D may be TRBD1 (5 bases). This CDR3 spans 13 amino acids. Per germline, CDR1 SQVTM and CDR2 ANQGSEA. Trimming stripped 0 bases from V and 4 bases from J, with 9 bases between. Here the CDR3 DNA reads TGCAGCGTTGAAGATGATAGGGGCACTGAAGCTTTCTTT. As protein: CSVEDDRGTEAFF.

This chain joins TRBV7-7 and TRBJ2-5; TRBD2 aligns across 7 bases. Germline lookup yields CDR1 SSHAT and CDR2 FNYEAQ (reference sequence). V shed 4 bases and J 2 bases; nucleotides not matched to a gene: 7. The CDR3 spans 15 residues. The CDR3 region has the DNA TGTGCCAGCAGCTCCGGGACTATGGGTCAAGAGACCCAGTACTTC. This encodes CASSSGTMGQETQYF.

This chain connects TRBV5-1 to TRBJ1-2; D is undetermined. This CDR3 is built from 15 residues. Trimming removed 2 bases at V and 3 bases at J, with 14 bases between. Germline V gene sequence: CDR1 SGHRS, CDR2 YFSETQ. The CDR3 here is CASSFRRVEDYGYTF. For the CDR3, the DNA is TGCGCCAGCAGCTTTAGAAGGGTTGAGGACTATGGCTACACCTTC.

The chain carries TRBV27 and TRBJ2-7, with 9 nucleotides matching TRBD1. This CDR3 has 16 amino acids. With V trimmed by 4 bases and J by 1 base, 8 bases remained unmatched. CDR1 and CDR2 from the germline V gene are MNHEY and SMNVEV (reference sequence). The CDR3 region has the DNA TGTGCCAGCAGTTGCGCGGACAGGGGAAATTCCTACGAGCAGTACTTC. Translating gives CASSCADRGNSYEQYF.

The chain has TRBV10-2 and TRBJ2-4; 8 bases are shared with TRBD2. CDR3 length: 16 residues. Losses at the gene ends were 10 bases for V and 0 bases for J; bases not matched to a gene: 11. Looked up from germline, CDR1 is WSHSY and CDR2 is SAAADI. CDR3 nucleotides: TGCGCCACCGGGAGGGGGGGGAGGCTAGCCAAAAACATTCAGTACTTC. This codes for CATGRGGRLAKNIQYF.

The chain joins TRBV5-6 to TRBJ1-6; 7 nucleotides agree with TRBD1. The CDR3 covers 14 residues. CDR1 and CDR2 from the germline V gene are SGHDT and YYEEEE. Trimming removed 4 bases from V and 9 bases from J; junction bases left unmatched: 7. The CDR3 spells CASSPRGRASPLHF. DNA of the CDR3: TGTGCCAGCAGCCCAAGGGGGCGAGCTTCACCCCTCCACTTT.

This clone was counted a single time. V is TRBV5-6 and J is TRBJ2-2; a weak D match, TRBD1 (6 bases). V lost 4 bases to trimming and J lost 10 bases, with 20 bases between them. CDR1 is SGHDT and CDR2 is YYEEEE in the germline V gene. This CDR3 is 15 amino acids long. This CDR3 is CASSLGAWGFVELFF. The CDR3 coding sequence is TGTGCCAGCAGCCTGGGGGCATGGGGTTTCGTGGAGCTGTTTTTT. The full variable domain, rest sourced from reference TRBV5-6 and TRBJ2-2, is DAGVTQSPTHLIKTRGQQVTLRCSPKSGHDTVSWYQQALGQGPQFIFQYYEEEERQRGNFPDRFSGHQFPNYSSELNVNALLLGDSALYLCASSLGAWGFVELFFGEGSRLTVL.

V usage is TRBV19 and J usage is TRBJ2-7; 8 positions agree with TRBD1. V was pared by 4 bases and J by 4 bases, with 3 bases of the junction left unmatched. In germline, CDR1 is LNHDA, CDR2 SQIVND (reference sequence). The CDR3 extends over 13 amino acids. The CDR3 protein is CASSTQGAYEQYF. The DNA for the CDR3 is TGTGCCAGTAGTACTCAGGGGGCTTACGAGCAGTACTTC.

V usage is TRBV27 and J usage is TRBJ2-7; no firm D call. V was shortened by 5 bases and J by 1 base, with 18 bases between the two germline ends. This CDR3 region has 16 residues. Germline CDR1 MNHEY, CDR2 SMNVEV (reference sequence). CDR3 amino acids: CASSRERTAPSYEQYF. The CDR3 DNA follows: TGTGCCAGCAGTAGAGAAAGAACAGCCCCTTCCTACGAGCAGTACTTC.

This clone was recorded a few times. This chain uses TRBV5-1 with TRBJ2-2; TRBD2 aligns across 8 bases. Per the germline V gene, CDR1 is SGHRS and CDR2 is YFSETQ. The V gene end was trimmed by 4 bases and the J gene end by 7 bases; junction bases not matched to a gene: 18. The CDR3 has 18 amino acids. CDR3 region: CASSRGGLAGPAGGELFF. The CDR3 DNA sequence: TGCGCCAGCAGCCGCGGAGGGCTAGCGGGCCCCGCGGGCGGGGAGCTGTTTTTT.

The rearrangement links TRBV5-4 to TRBJ2-7, with D unclear. Per the germline V gene, CDR1 is SGHNT and CDR2 is YYREEE (reference sequence). The CDR3 extends over 11 amino acids. Trimming took 3 bases from V and 3 from J, leaving 4 bases between them. CDR3 sequence reads: CASSSDYEQYF. Written as DNA, the CDR3 is TGTGCCAGCAGCTCAGACTACGAGCAGTACTTC. Variable domain in full (rest from reference TRBV5-4 and TRBJ2-7): ETGVTQSPTHLIKTRGQQVTLRCSSQSGHNTVSWYQQALGQGPQFIFQYYREEENGRGNFPPRFSGLQFPNYSSELNVNALELDDSALYLCASSSDYEQYFGPGTRLTVT.

This chain uses TRBV18 with TRBJ2-6; D gene ambiguous. Trimming pared 1 base from V and 5 bases from J, leaving 12 bases between. The CDR3 totals 16 residues. In germline, CDR1 is KGHSH, CDR2 LQKENI. CDR3 nucleotides: TGTGCCAGCTCACCACAGTCGGTGCCCCGGGCCAACGTCCTGACTTTC. Its protein is CASSPQSVPRANVLTF.

The chain recombines TRBV30 with TRBJ2-3, with TRBD2 identical over 7 bases. The CDR3 contains 14 residues. The V and J ends lost 2 bases and 2 bases, in that order; junction bases with no gene match: 4. Germline values: CDR1 GTSNPN, CDR2 SVGIG (reference sequence). The DNA of the CDR3 is TGTGCCTGGAGTCTAGGGACTACCACAGATACGCAGTATTTT. This codes for CAWSLGTTTDTQYF.

The chain links TRBV29-1 to TRBJ2-7, with D unclear. Deletions cut 4 bases from V and 2 bases from J, with 18 bases between. Germline V gene sequence: CDR1 SQVTM, CDR2 ANQGSEA. This CDR3 comprises 15 residues. In DNA form, the CDR3 reads TGCAGCGTTGCCCTTTTCGGCAAACCAACCTACGAGCAGTACTTC. Its protein is CSVALFGKPTYEQYF.